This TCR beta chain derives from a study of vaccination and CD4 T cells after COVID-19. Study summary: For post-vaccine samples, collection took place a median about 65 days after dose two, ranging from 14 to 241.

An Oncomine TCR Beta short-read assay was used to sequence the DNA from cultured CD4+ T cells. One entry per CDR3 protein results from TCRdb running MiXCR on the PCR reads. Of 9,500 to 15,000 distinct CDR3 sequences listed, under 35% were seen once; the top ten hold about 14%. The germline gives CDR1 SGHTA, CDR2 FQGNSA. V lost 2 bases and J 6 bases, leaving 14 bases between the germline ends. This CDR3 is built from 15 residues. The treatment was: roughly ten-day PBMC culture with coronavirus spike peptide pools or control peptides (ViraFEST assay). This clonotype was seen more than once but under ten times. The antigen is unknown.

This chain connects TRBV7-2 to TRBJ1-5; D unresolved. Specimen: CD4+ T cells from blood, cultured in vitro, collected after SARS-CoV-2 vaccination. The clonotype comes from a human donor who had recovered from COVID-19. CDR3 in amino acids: CASSLTRVEGQPQHF. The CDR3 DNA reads TGTGCCAGCAGCTTAACTAGGGTAGAAGGTCAGCCCCAGCATTTT.